This T cell receptor beta chain was captured in a study of brain T cells in children with intractable seizures. Study conclusions and caveats: Clones missing pre-surgery may reflect undersampling of that blood sample.

CDR1 and CDR2 from the germline V gene are MNHEY and SMNVEV (reference sequence). V lost 4 bases, J lost 4 bases, and 10 bases lay in between. The CDR3 is made up of 14 amino acids. The protocol was immunoSEQ multiplex PCR, while the TCRdb copy is restricted to in-frame clones and leaves out a portion. The repertoire includes over 95,000 clones, roughly 94% of them detected once, and 3.8% sits in the top ten. Turning to this clone: Antigen specificity is unknown.

The source is a boy under three years old with hemimegalencephaly and intractable seizures. Sequencing was performed on peripheral blood, taken at surgery. This rearrangement joins TRBV27 to TRBJ2-2; D gene ambiguous. For the CDR3, the DNA is TGTGCCAGCAGTTCACTCCCCACCACCGGGGAGCTGTTTTTT. Its protein is CASSSLPTTGELFF.